Sequencing of this T cell receptor (beta chain) was carried out in a study of resident and recirculating memory T cells in vitiligo. Whole-study context: Epidermis came from shave biopsies of lesional and nonlesional sites, plus PBMCs. Whole-study results and caveats: No single dominant TCR clone appeared; lesion clonality varied. Different lesions suggested infiltration by different T cell clones.

Remarks on this clone: Its antigen is as yet unknown.

Trimming took 7 bases from V and 4 from J; bases not matched to a gene: 13. This CDR3 comprises 14 residues. In germline, CDR1 is SQVTM, CDR2 ANQGSEA. Assay: immunoSEQ multiplex PCR; the TCRdb copy retains only in-frame clones and omits some. Among 75,000 to 95,000 clones listed, under 95% were seen once. The gene calls are TRBV29-1 and TRBJ2-7, with 7 positions matching TRBD2. This TCR derives from a male donor with vitiligo. Sequences were obtained from blood. CDR3 sequence reads: CSAESREATYEQYF. The CDR3 nucleotides are TGCAGCGCTGAGTCCCGGGAGGCTACTTACGAGCAGTACTTC.